Below, 11 T cell receptor beta chains from the same sample are listed, as sequenced in a study of human T cells and chemical hapten exposure. TCRdb re-called the RACE reads with MiXCR, one entry per CDR3 protein. The data contain approximately 80,000 distinct CDR3 sequences, over 9.5% of them singletons. Time point given: patch test 2, 6 weeks after DPC sensitization. Specified treatment: therapeutic diphenylcyclopropenone sensitization with weekly scalp DPC. The specimen was whole blood, collected in connection with sensitization to the hapten diphenylcyclopropenone (DPC). The source of these receptors is a woman in her forties or fifties with alopecia areata. Some clones in this sample may be carry-over from other donors' samples.

This clonotype was counted many times. This chain links TRBV7-8 with TRBJ1-1; D gene unclear. The CDR3 covers 13 residues. V gave up 5 bases and J gave up 4 bases, with 11 bases separating them. The germline CDR1 and CDR2 sequences are SGHVS and FQNEAQ. The CDR3: CASSSPLGTEAFF. CDR3 in DNA: TGTGCCAGCAGCAGCCCTTTGGGCACTGAAGCTTTCTTT.

This clonotype was found many times. DNA of the CDR3: TGCAGTGCTAGAGATGCCCTCGGTCGTAGCAATCAGCCCCAGCATTTT. Encoded protein: CSARDALGRSNQPQHF. The V call is TRBV20-1, the J call TRBJ1-5; D not resolved. Germline values: CDR1 DFQATT, CDR2 SNEGSKA (reference sequence). Between the trimmed V and J ends, which lost 0 bases and 0 bases, there was a span of 12 bases. The CDR3 consists of 16 residues.

The chain couples TRBV5-8 to TRBJ1-5, with D unresolved. Trimming cost V 1 base and J 2 bases, with 10 bases left between them. From germline, CDR1 is SGHTS and CDR2 YDEGEE. This CDR3 contains 15 residues. As DNA, the CDR3 is TGTGCCAGCAGCTTGAGAGGTTATGGCAATCAGCCCCAGCATTTT. This gives the protein CASSLRGYGNQPQHF.

This clonotype came up a few times. The chain links TRBV6-2 or TRBV6-3 to TRBJ2-4; the match to TRBD1 covers 10 bases. The V and J ends lost 8 bases and 9 bases, in that order; junction bases with no gene match: 13. The CDR3 sequence is 15 residues long. Germline CDR1 and CDR2: MNHEY and SVGEGT. This CDR3 reads CASPLTRDRGVIQYF. CDR3 nucleotides: TGTGCCAGCCCTCTTACCCGGGACAGGGGAGTCATTCAGTACTTC.

This clonotype was counted between two and nine times. The chain uses TRBV20-1 and TRBJ2-7, with D hard to call. The CDR3 totals 15 residues. The V end was cut by 3 bases, the J end by 2 bases, with 17 bases between. From germline, CDR1 is DFQATT and CDR2 SNEGSKA (reference sequence). As DNA, the CDR3 is TGCAGTGCTAGTGGACGTTGGCAGGCCCCCTACGAGCAGTACTTC. The encoded protein is CSASGRWQAPYEQYF.

In this sample, this clonotype turned up many times. This chain joins TRBV11-2 and TRBJ2-3, with D possibly TRBD2 on 7 matching bases. With 4 bases removed from V and 4 bases from J, the gap between germline ends came to 24 bases. This CDR3 is built from 18 residues. Per the germline V gene, CDR1 is SGHAT and CDR2 is FQNNGV. The CDR3 DNA sequence: TGTGCCAGCAGCTCTCCCCTCGGGGGGCGGGAGCTCTCAGATACGCAGTATTTT. This encodes CASSSPLGGRELSDTQYF.

This clonotype was counted only a few times. The V and J genes are TRBV24-1 and TRBJ2-2; D is unclear. V was pared by 9 bases and J by 1 base, with 11 bases between. This CDR3 has 14 residues. In germline, CDR1 is KGHDR, CDR2 SFDVKD. The CDR3 bases are TGTGCCACCGGTCGGGTGGAGAACACCGGGGAGCTGTTTTTT. Protein product: CATGRVENTGELFF.

This clonotype has at least ten counts. The J gene is TRBJ2-1, the V gene TRBV5-1; 12 bases map to TRBD2. The CDR3 runs 18 residues. The germline V gene encodes CDR1 SGHRS and CDR2 YFSETQ. J was trimmed by 0 bases and V by 2 bases; bases with no gene match: 6. For the CDR3, the DNA is TGCGCCAGCAGCTTTAGGACTAGCGGGACCGGCTCCTACAATGAGCAGTTCTTC. Translating gives CASSFRTSGTGSYNEQFF.

The rearrangement joins TRBV7-9 to TRBJ2-7; D unresolved. This CDR3 comprises 14 residues. Per germline, CDR1 SEHNR and CDR2 FQNEAQ (reference sequence). With 1 base removed from V and 2 bases from J, the gap between germline ends came to 9 bases. CDR3 DNA sequence: TGTGCCAGCAGCTTAGGGGTAGGGCCCTACGAGCAGTACTTC. Translation gives CASSLGVGPYEQYF.

This clonotype was observed at least ten times. CDR3 coding DNA: TGTGCCAGCAGTTACGGTCAGTCGAACACTGAAGCTTTCTTT. Translation: CASSYGQSNTEAFF. This chain connects TRBV6-6 to TRBJ1-1; D remains unclear. With 2 bases removed from V and 1 base from J, the gap between germline ends came to 8 bases. The CDR3 has 14 amino acids. Per germline, CDR1 MNHNY and CDR2 SVGAGI (reference sequence).

This clonotype occurred many times. The CDR3 loop is CSAREAGGTYEQYF. The CDR3 DNA reads as TGCAGTGCTAGAGAGGCAGGGGGTACCTACGAGCAGTACTTC. V is TRBV20-1 and J is TRBJ2-7, with TRBD1 matching over 7 bases. Germline V CDR1 and CDR2: DFQATT, SNEGSKA (reference sequence). Trimming cost V 0 bases and J 2 bases; bases outside gene matches: 4. CDR3 length: 14 residues.